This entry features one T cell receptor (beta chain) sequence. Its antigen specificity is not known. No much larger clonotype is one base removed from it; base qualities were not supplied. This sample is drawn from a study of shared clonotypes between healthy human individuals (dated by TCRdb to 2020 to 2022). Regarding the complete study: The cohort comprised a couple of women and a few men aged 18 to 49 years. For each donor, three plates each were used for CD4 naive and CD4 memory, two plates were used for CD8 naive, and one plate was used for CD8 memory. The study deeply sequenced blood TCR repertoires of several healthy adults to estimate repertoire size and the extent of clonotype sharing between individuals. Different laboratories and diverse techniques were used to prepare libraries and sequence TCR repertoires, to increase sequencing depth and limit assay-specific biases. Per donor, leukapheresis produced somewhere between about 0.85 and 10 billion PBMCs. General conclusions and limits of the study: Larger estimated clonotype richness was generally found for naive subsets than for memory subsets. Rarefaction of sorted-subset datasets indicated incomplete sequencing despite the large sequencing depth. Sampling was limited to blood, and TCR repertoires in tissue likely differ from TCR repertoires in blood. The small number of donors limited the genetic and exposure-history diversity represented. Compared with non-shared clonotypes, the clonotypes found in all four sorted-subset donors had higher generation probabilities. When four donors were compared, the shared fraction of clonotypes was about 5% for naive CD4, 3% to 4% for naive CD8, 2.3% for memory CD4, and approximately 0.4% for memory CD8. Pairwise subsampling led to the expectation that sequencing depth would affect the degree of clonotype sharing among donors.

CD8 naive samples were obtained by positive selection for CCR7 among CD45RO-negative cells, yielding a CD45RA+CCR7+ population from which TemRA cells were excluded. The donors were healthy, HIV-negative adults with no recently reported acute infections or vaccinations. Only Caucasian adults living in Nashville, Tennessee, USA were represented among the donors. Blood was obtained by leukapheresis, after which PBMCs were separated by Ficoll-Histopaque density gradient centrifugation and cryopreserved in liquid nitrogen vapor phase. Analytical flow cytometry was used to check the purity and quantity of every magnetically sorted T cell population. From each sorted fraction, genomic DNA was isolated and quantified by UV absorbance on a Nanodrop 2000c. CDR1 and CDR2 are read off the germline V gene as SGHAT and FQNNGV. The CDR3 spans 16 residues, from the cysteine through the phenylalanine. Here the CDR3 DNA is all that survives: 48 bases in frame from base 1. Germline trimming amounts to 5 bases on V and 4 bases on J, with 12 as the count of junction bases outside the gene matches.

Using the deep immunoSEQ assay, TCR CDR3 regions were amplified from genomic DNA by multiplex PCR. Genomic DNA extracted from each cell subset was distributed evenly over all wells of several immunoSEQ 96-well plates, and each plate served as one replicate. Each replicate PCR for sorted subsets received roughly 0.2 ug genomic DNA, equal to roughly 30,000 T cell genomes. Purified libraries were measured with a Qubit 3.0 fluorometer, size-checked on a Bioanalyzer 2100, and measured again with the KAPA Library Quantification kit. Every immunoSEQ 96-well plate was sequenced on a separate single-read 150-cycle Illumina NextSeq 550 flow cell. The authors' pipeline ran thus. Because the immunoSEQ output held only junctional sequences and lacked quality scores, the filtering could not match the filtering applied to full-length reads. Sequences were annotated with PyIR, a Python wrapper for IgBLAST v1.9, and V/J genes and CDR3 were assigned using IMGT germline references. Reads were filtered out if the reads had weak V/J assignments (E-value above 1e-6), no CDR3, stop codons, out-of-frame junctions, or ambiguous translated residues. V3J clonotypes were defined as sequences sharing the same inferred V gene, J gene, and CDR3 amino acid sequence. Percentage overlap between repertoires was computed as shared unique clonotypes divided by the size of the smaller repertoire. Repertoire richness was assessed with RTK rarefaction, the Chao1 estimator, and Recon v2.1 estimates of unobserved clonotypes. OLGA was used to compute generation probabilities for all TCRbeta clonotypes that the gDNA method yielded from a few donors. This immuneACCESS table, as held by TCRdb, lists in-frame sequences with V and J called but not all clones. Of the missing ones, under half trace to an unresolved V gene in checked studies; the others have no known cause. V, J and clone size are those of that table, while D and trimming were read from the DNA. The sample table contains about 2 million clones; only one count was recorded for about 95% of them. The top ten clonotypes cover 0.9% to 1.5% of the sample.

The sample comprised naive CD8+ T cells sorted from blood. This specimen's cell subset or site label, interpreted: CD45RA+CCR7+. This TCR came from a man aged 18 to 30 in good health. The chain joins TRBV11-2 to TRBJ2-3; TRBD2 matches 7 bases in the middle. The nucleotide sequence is TGTGCCAGCAGCCCACCCCCCACGGGGAGGGCAGATACGCAGTATTTT. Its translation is CASSPPPTGRADTQYF.